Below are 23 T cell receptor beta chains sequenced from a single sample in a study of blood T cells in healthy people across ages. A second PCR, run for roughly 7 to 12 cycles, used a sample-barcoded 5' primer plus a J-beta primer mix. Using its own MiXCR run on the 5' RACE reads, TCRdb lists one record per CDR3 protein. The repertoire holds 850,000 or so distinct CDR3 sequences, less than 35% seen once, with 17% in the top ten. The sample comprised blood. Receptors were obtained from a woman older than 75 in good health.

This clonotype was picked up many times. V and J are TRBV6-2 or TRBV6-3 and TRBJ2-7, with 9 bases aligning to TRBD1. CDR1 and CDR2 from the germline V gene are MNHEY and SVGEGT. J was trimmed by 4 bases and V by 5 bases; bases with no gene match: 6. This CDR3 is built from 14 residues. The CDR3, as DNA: TGTGCCAGCAGTACTTGGACAGGGGTGTACGAGCAGTACTTC. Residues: CASSTWTGVYEQYF.

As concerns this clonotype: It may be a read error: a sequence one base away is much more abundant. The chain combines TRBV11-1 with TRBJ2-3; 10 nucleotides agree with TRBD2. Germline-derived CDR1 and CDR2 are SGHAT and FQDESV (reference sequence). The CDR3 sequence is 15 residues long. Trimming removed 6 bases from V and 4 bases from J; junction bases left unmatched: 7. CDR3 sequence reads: CASRGTSEPPDTQYF. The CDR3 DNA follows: TGTGCCAGCAGAGGGACTAGCGAACCCCCAGATACGCAGTATTTT.

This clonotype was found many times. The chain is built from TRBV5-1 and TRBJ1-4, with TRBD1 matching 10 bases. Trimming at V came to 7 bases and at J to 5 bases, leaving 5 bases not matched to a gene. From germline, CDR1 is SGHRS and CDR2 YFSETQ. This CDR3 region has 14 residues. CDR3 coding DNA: TGCGCCAGCTCTACGGGACAGGGGAATGAAAAACTGTTTTTT. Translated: CASSTGQGNEKLFF.

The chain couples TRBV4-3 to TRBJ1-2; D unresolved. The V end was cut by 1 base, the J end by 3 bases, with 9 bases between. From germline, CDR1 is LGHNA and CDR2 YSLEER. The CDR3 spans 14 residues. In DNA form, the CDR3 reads TGCGCCAGCAGCCAAGTACAGTCCGACTATGGCTACACCTTC. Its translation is CASSQVQSDYGYTF.

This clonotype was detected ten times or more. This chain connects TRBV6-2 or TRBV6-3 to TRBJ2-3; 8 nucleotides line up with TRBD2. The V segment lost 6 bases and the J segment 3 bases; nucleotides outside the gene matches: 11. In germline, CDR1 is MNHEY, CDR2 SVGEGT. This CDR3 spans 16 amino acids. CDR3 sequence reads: CASRKRGSGGTDTQYF. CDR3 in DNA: TGTGCCAGCAGAAAGAGGGGGTCGGGAGGGACAGATACGCAGTATTTT.

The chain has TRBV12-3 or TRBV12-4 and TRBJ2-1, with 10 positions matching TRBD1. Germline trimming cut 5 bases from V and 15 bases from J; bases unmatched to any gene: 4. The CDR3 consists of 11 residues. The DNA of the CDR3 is TGTGCCAGCAGTGGCGGACAGGGGGTGTTCTTC. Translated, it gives CASSGGQGVFF.

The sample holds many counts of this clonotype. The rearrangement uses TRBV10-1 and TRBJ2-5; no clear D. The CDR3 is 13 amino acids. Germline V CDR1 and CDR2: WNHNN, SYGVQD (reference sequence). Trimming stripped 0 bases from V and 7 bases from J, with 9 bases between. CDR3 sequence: CASSESHIGTQYF. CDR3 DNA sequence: TGCGCCAGCAGTGAGTCCCACATCGGGACCCAGTACTTC.

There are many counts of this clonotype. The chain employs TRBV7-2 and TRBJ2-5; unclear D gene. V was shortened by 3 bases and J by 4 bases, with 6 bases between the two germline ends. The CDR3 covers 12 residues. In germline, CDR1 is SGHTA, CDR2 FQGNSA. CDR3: CASSLGPETQYF. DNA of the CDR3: TGTGCCAGCAGCTTGGGCCCAGAGACCCAGTACTTC.

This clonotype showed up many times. The CDR3 spells CASSYLQGNGYTF. For the CDR3, the DNA is TGTGCCAGCAGTTACCTGCAGGGGAATGGCTACACCTTC. The chain recombines TRBV6-5 with TRBJ1-2; a possible D gene is TRBD1 (6 bases). The CDR3 spans 13 residues. Germline lookup yields CDR1 MNHEY and CDR2 SVGAGI. The V end was cut by 2 bases, the J end by 6 bases, with 10 bases between.

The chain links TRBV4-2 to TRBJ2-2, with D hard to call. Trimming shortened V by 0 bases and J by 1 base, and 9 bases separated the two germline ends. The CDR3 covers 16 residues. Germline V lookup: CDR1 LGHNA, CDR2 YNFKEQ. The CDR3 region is CASSQDPAWNTGELFF. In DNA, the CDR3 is TGTGCCAGCAGCCAAGATCCTGCTTGGAACACCGGGGAGCTGTTTTTT.

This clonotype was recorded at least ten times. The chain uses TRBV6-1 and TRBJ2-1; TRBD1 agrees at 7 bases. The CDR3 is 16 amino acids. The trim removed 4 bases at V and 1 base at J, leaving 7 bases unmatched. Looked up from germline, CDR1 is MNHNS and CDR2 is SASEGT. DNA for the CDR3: TGTGCCAGCAGTGCAGCCGGGACAGCTTCCTACAATGAGCAGTTCTTC. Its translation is CASSAAGTASYNEQFF.

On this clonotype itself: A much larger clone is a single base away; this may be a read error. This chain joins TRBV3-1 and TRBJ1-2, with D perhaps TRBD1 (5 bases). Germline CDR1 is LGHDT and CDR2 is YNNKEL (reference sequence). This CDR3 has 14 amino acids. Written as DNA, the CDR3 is TGTGCCAGCGGCCAAGGGCAGGGTAACTATGGCTACACCTTC. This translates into CASGQGQGNYGYTF.

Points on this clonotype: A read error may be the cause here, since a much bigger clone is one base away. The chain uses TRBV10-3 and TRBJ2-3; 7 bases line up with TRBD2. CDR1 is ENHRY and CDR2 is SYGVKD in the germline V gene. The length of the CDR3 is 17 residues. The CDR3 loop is CAISVPPGRETADTEYF. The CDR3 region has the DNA TGTGCCATCAGTGTCCCCCCGGGGAGGGAGACGGCAGATACGGAGTATTTT.

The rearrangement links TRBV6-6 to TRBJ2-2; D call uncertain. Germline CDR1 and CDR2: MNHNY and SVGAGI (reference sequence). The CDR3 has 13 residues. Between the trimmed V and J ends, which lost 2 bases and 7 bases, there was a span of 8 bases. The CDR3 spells CASSYVKDGELFF. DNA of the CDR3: TGTGCCAGCAGTTACGTAAAGGACGGGGAGCTGTTTTTT.

CDR3 in amino acids: CASSPRAGPWETQYF. The CDR3 region has the DNA TGTGCCAGCAGCCCACGAGCGGGGCCTTGGGAGACCCAGTACTTC. The chain recombines TRBV7-9 with TRBJ2-5, with 7 nucleotides matching TRBD2. The CDR3 is made up of 15 amino acids. Unmatched junction bases numbered 11, after V lost 5 bases and J lost 5 bases. The germline V gene encodes CDR1 SEHNR and CDR2 FQNEAQ (reference sequence).

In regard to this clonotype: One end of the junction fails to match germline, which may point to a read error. The CDR3 protein is CVISVTSGVFRNEQFF. The CDR3 DNA follows: TGTGTCATCAGTGTCACTAGCGGGGTTTTCAGGAATGAGCAGTTCTTC. V is TRBV10-3 and J is TRBJ2-1; 10 positions match TRBD2. This CDR3 has 16 residues. The germline gives CDR1 ENHRY, CDR2 SYGVKD.

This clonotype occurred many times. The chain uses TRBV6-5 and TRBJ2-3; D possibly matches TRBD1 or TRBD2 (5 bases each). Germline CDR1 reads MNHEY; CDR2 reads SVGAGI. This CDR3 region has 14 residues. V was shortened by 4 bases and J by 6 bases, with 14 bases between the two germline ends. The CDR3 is CASSSLLGVDTQYF. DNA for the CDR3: TGTGCCAGCAGTTCTTTGCTGGGGGTTGATACGCAGTATTTT.

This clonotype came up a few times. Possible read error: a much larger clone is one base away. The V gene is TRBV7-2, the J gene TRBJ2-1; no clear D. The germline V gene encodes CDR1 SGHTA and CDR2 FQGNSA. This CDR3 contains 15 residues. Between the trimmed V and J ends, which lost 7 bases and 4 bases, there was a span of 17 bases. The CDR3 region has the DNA TGTGCCAGCACTTCACCCGGACGGGCTTACAATGAGCAGTTCTTC. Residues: CASTSPGRAYNEQFF.

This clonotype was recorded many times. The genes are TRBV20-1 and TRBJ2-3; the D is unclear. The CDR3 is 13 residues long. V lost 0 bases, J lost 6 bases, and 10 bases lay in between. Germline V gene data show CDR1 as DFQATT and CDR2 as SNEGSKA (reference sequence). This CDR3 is CSARDVPADTQYF. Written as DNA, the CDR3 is TGCAGTGCTAGAGATGTGCCTGCGGATACGCAGTATTTT.

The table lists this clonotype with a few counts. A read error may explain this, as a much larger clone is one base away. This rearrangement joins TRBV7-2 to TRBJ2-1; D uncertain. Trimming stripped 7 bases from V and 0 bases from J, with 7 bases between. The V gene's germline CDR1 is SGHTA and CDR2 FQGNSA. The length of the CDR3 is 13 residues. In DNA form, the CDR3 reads TGTGCCAGCATCCGGAGCTCCTACAATGAGCAGTTCTTC. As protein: CASIRSSYNEQFF.

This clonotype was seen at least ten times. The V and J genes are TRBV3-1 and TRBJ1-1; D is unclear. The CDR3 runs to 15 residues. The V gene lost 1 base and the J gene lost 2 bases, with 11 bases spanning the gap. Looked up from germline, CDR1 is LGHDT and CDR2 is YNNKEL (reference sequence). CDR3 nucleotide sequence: TGTGCCAGCAGCCAAGCGTCGAGGCCCAACACTGAAGCTTTCTTT. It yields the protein CASSQASRPNTEAFF.

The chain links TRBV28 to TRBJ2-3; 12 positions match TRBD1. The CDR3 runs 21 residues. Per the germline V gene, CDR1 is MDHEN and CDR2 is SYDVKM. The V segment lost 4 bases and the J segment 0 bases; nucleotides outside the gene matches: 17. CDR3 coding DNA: TGTGCCAGCAGTTCCCCTGTCCTCAACCGGGACAGGGGGCTTAGCACAGATACGCAGTATTTT. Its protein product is CASSSPVLNRDRGLSTDTQYF.

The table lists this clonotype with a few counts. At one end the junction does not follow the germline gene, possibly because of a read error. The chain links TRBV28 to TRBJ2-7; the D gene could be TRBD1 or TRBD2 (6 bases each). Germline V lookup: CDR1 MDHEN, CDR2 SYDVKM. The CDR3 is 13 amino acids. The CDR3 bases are TGTGCCAGCCGTTTCGGGGGCCGAGGCGAGCAGTACTTC. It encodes CASRFGGRGEQYF.